The following is a T cell receptor (beta chain) sequence with its context. The antigen remains undetermined. This sample stems from a study of Graves' ophthalmopathy and Graves' hyperthyroidism. Study summary: Stable hyperthyroidism was defined by absence of ophthalmopathy within 18 months of follow-up.

RNA transcripts were the source from which TCR beta CDR3 regions were amplified. In the first round, RT-PCR was carried out with HTBI primers, and a multiplex PCR formed the second round. TCRdb independently ran MiXCR on the multiplex PCR reads; one entry per CDR3 protein. The sample includes over a million distinct CDR3 sequences, about 38% seen only once; the top ten take 11%. General observations from the study: A majority of expanded thyroid clonotypes exceeding 0.001 frequency were likewise present in blood. As the model predicted ophthalmopathy progression, it achieved a sensitivity of 70.59% and a specificity of roughly 72%.

The study recruited hyperthyroidism patients aged 18 to 65 who were newly diagnosed, under 2 months' duration. Input material: peripheral blood or thyroid tissue (not recorded which). The receptor was derived from an adult man with Graves' hyperthyroidism.

The DNA for the CDR3 is TGTGCCAGCAGCACACCGCCTAGTGCCGAAGCTTTCTTT. Translated, it gives CASSTPPSAEAFF. J is TRBJ1-1 and V is TRBV7-8; D ambiguous. V was cut by 5 bases and J by 8 bases, with 15 bases left in between. Per germline, CDR1 SGHVS and CDR2 FQNEAQ. This CDR3 contains 13 residues. Looking up the rest from reference TRBV7-8 and TRBJ1-1 gives the full variable domain: GAGVSQSPRYKVAKRGQDVALRCDPISGHVSLFWYQQALGQGPEFLTYFQNEAQLDKSGLPSDRFFAERPEGSVSTLKIQRTQQEDSAVYLCASSTPPSAEAFFGQGTRLTVV.